Below are 32 T cell receptor beta chains sequenced from a single sample in a study of neurological immune-mediated disorders. TCRdb re-called the 5' RACE reads with MiXCR, one entry per CDR3 protein. This table holds some 29,000 distinct CDR3 sequences, less than 15% found once. The specimen was PBMCs. These receptor sequences come from a man between 60 and 75 years old in good health.

Here the CDR3 reads CASSVAGHNTVELFF. CDR3 DNA: TGTGCCAGCAGCGTAGCGGGACATAACACTGTGGAGCTGTTTTTT. The chain links TRBV9 to TRBJ2-2, with TRBD1 as a possible D gene (6 bases). Germline V gives CDR1 SGDLS, CDR2 YYNGEE. CDR3 length: 15 residues. Trimming pared 0 bases from V and 10 bases from J, leaving 16 bases between.

By sample share, this clonotype is medium-sized. V and J are TRBV4-1 and TRBJ2-6; D call uncertain. Trimming removed 3 bases from V and 0 bases from J, with 12 bases in between. This CDR3 comprises 17 residues. Germline CDR1 is MGHRA and CDR2 is YSYEKL. The chain's CDR3 is CASSHPGIDSGANVLTF. CDR3 DNA: TGCGCCAGCAGCCATCCCGGCATCGACTCTGGGGCCAACGTCCTGACTTTC.

In the case of this clonotype: Being one base from a much bigger clone, this may be a read error. The V call is TRBV12-3 or TRBV12-4, the J call TRBJ2-7, with D perhaps matching TRBD1 (6 bases). This CDR3 has 15 amino acids. Trimming cost V 5 bases and J 1 base, with 15 bases left between them. The CDR3 DNA is TGTGCCAGCAGTATACACCGGGACAAATCCTACGAGCAGTACTTC. Encoded protein: CASSIHRDKSYEQYF.

This clonotype came up many times. In DNA, the CDR3 is TGTGCCAGCAGCGTAGTTCCCTCCGGGACAGGGGCTGAAGCTTTCTTT. This translates into CASSVVPSGTGAEAFF. This sequence joins TRBV9 and TRBJ1-1; TRBD1 matches at 10 bases. Germline CDR1 is SGDLS and CDR2 is YYNGEE. This CDR3 comprises 16 residues. V shed 0 bases and J 6 bases; nucleotides not matched to a gene: 8.

In its sample, this clonotype was seen many times. This rearrangement joins TRBV7-6 to TRBJ1-4, with 7 nucleotides matching TRBD1. Looked up from germline, CDR1 is SGHVS and CDR2 is FNYEAQ. V was clipped by 3 bases and J by 4 bases; unmatched bases: 2. CDR3 length equals 14 residues. CDR3 sequence: CASSLGTDNEKLFF. The CDR3, as DNA: TGTGCCAGCAGCTTGGGGACAGATAATGAAAAACTGTTTTTT.

This clonotype has at least ten counts. This sequence joins TRBV29-1 and TRBJ1-1; 8 nucleotides align to TRBD1. Germline V lookup: CDR1 SQVTM, CDR2 ANQGSEA. The trim removed 8 bases at V and 0 bases at J, leaving 8 bases unmatched. The CDR3 is 14 residues long. This chain's CDR3 is CSTAGGLVNTEAFF. CDR3 bases: TGCAGCACCGCAGGGGGCCTAGTGAACACTGAAGCTTTCTTT.

This clonotype was counted many times. The chain has TRBV5-1 and TRBJ2-7; D is undetermined. Trimming cost V 0 bases and J 2 bases, with 9 bases left between them. The CDR3 spans 14 residues. In germline, CDR1 is SGHRS, CDR2 YFSETQ. The CDR3 nucleotides read TGCGCCAGCAGCTTGGAAGCGAACACCTACGAGCAGTACTTC. It encodes CASSLEANTYEQYF.

In its sample, this clonotype was seen many times. CDR3 nucleotide sequence: TGTGCCATCAGTGAGTCCCCCCAGGTGGTAAAAATCACTGAAGCTTTCTTT. Its protein product is CAISESPQVVKITEAFF. The chain combines TRBV10-3 with TRBJ1-1; D not certain. The germline V and J ends were trimmed by 0 bases and 4 bases, with 18 bases remaining between them. CDR1 ENHRY and CDR2 SYGVKD come from the germline V gene. The CDR3 has 17 amino acids.

This clonotype showed up many times. The chain couples TRBV20-1 to TRBJ2-3, with D perhaps matching TRBD2 (6 bases). Per germline, CDR1 DFQATT and CDR2 SNEGSKA (reference sequence). Trimming stripped 6 bases from V and 2 bases from J, with 12 bases between. The CDR3 extends over 13 amino acids. The CDR3 nucleotides are TGCAGTGCCGGGACTCTGCACACAGATACGCAGTATTTT. Translating gives CSAGTLHTDTQYF.

This clonotype has a count of ten or more. This rearrangement joins TRBV28 to TRBJ2-7; tentatively, D is TRBD1 (5 bases). V lost 4 bases and J lost 3, with 10 bases in between. Germline CDR1 and CDR2: MDHEN and SYDVKM. There are 13 residues in the CDR3. The CDR3 DNA reads TGTGCCAGCAGTTCAAGCCAGGGCTACGAGCAGTACTTC. This gives the protein CASSSSQGYEQYF.

This clonotype occurred once. At one of its ends the junction is not consistent with the germline gene, which may arise from a read error. CDR3 region: CASSRGETQYF. CDR3 in DNA: TGCGCTAGCAGCCGGGGGGAGACCCAGTACTTC. The V call is TRBV5-1, the J call TRBJ2-5, with a tentative D call TRBD2 (6 bases). Germline V gene sequence: CDR1 SGHRS, CDR2 YFSETQ. The CDR3 spans 11 residues.

Concerning this clonotype: The junction departs from germline at one end; a sequencing error may be responsible. J is TRBJ2-1 and V is TRBV7-9; D not certain. The germline CDR1 and CDR2 sequences are SEHNR and FQNEAQ (reference sequence). The CDR3 totals 11 residues. This CDR3 is CAIKQYNEKFF. For the CDR3, the DNA is TGTGCCATCAAACAATACAATGAGAAGTTCTTC. The variable domain in full, completed from reference TRBV7-9 and TRBJ2-1, reads DTGVSQNPRHKITKRGQNVTFRCDPISEHNRLYWYRQTLGQGPEFLTYFQNEAQLEKSRLLSDRFSAERPKGSFSTLEIQRTEQGDSAMYLCAIKQYNEKFFGPGTRLTVL.

Many counts were recorded for this clonotype. The chain has TRBV20-1 and TRBJ1-1; no clear D. Germline V gene sequence: CDR1 DFQATT, CDR2 SNEGSKA (reference sequence). The CDR3 sequence is 13 residues long. Trimming cost V 6 bases and J 6 bases, with 17 bases left between them. CDR3 DNA: TGCAGTGCCCCGAGCGTGGGTGGTTCTGAAGCTTTCTTT. Encoded protein: CSAPSVGGSEAFF.

To note about this clonotype: The junction does not match germline at one end; this may be a read error. The chain uses TRBV28 and TRBJ2-3; maybe TRBD2 (5 bases). CDR1 is MDHEN, CDR2 SYDVKM, per germline. The CDR3 extends over 13 amino acids. CDR3 sequence reads: CASSAPSTYTQYF. In nucleotides, the CDR3 is TGTGCCAGCAGTGCCCCTAGCACATATACGCAGTATTTT. The full variable domain, completed using reference TRBV28 and TRBJ2-3, is DVKVTQSSRYLVKRTGEKVFLECVQDMDHENMFWYRQDPGLGLRLIYFSYDVKMKEKGDIPEGYSVSREKKERFSLILESASTNQTSMYLCASSAPSTYTQYFGPGTRLTVL.

This clonotype showed up many times. This sequence joins TRBV7-8 and TRBJ2-7; D remains unclear. The CDR3 contains 15 residues. Deletions cut 1 base from V and 0 bases from J, with 10 bases between. Germline values: CDR1 SGHVS, CDR2 FQNEAQ. CDR3 protein: CASSLGPPPSYEQYF. The CDR3 DNA follows: TGTGCCAGCAGCTTAGGACCCCCACCCTCCTACGAGCAGTACTTC.

This clonotype was recorded many times. The V gene is TRBV28, the J gene TRBJ1-5, with TRBD1 matching 8 bases. Germline lookup yields CDR1 MDHEN and CDR2 SYDVKM. V was pared by 3 bases and J by 2 bases, with 9 bases of the junction left unmatched. The CDR3 sequence is 17 residues long. The DNA for the CDR3 is TGTGCCAGCAGTTTTGAGGACAGGGACGTGCGCAATCAGCCCCAGCATTTT. It encodes CASSFEDRDVRNQPQHF.

This clonotype was detected many times. This chain uses TRBV15 with TRBJ2-1; D gene uncertain. CDR3 size: 16 residues. Trimming stripped 5 bases from V and 5 bases from J, with 19 bases between. Germline V gene data show CDR1 as LNHNV and CDR2 as YYDKDF (reference sequence). CDR3 protein: CATSQRKSVVDNEQFF. CDR3 nucleotide sequence: TGTGCCACCAGCCAGAGAAAGAGCGTTGTCGACAATGAGCAGTTCTTC.

The table lists this clonotype with many counts. This chain links TRBV20-1 with TRBJ1-1; possibly TRBD1 for D (6 bases). The CDR3 is 11 residues long. From germline, CDR1 is DFQATT and CDR2 SNEGSKA (reference sequence). Here the CDR3 reads CSRGGSPEAFF. In DNA, the CDR3 is TGCAGCCGGGGGGGCTCACCTGAAGCTTTCTTT.

The sample holds many counts of this clonotype. This chain links TRBV2 with TRBJ2-2; tentatively, D is TRBD1 (5 bases). The CDR3 runs to 14 residues. V lost 2 bases and J 1 base, leaving 5 bases between the germline ends. Germline CDR1 reads SNHLY; CDR2 reads FYNNEI. The CDR3: CASSEQGNTGELFF. The CDR3 region has the DNA TGTGCCAGCAGTGAACAGGGGAACACCGGGGAGCTGTTTTTT.

This clonotype was counted at least ten times. The chain recombines TRBV4-1 with TRBJ1-5, with a tentative D call TRBD1 (5 bases). With 0 bases removed from V and 4 bases from J, the gap between germline ends came to 16 bases. Germline V CDR1 and CDR2: MGHRA, YSYEKL. CDR3 length: 17 amino acids. This CDR3 reads CASSQEWPGPPNQPQHF. DNA of the CDR3: TGCGCCAGCAGCCAAGAGTGGCCGGGACCGCCTAATCAGCCCCAGCATTTT.

This clonotype is classed as medium-sized. The chain has TRBV6-2 or TRBV6-3 and TRBJ2-1, with D maybe TRBD1 (6 bases). CDR1 and CDR2 from the germline V gene are MNHEY and SVGEGT. V lost 7 bases to trimming and J lost 6 bases, with 19 bases between them. This CDR3 spans 15 amino acids. The CDR3 DNA sequence: TGTGCCAGCACCAGAGCAGGGGCCCCCCTCAATGAGCAGTTCTTC. Translated: CASTRAGAPLNEQFF.

This clonotype was seen ten or more times. V is TRBV3-1 and J is TRBJ1-2, with D hard to call. V lost 1 base and J 4 bases, leaving 7 bases between the germline ends. The germline CDR1 and CDR2 sequences are LGHDT and YNNKEL (reference sequence). The CDR3 spans 13 residues. The CDR3 protein is CASSQATTYGYTF. The CDR3 DNA sequence: TGTGCCAGCAGCCAAGCGACAACCTATGGCTACACCTTC.

This clonotype was seen many times. This chain joins TRBV20-1 and TRBJ2-1, with D perhaps TRBD1 or TRBD2 (6 bases each). Germline V gene data show CDR1 as DFQATT and CDR2 as SNEGSKA (reference sequence). CDR3 length equals 9 residues. In DNA, the CDR3 is TGCAGCCGGGGGCCGCGGCTGTTCTTC. Protein: CSRGPRLFF.

This clonotype was detected many times. This chain links TRBV5-1 with TRBJ2-7; no definite D call. The germline gives CDR1 SGHRS, CDR2 YFSETQ. V lost 7 bases to trimming and J lost 3 bases, with 14 bases between them. The CDR3 loop spans 13 amino acids. The CDR3 region is CASARDAVYEQYF. The DNA of the CDR3 is TGCGCCAGCGCTCGTGACGCGGTCTACGAGCAGTACTTC.

This clonotype was seen many times. The V call is TRBV5-1, the J call TRBJ2-5; 10 bases are shared with TRBD1. In germline, CDR1 is SGHRS, CDR2 YFSETQ. The CDR3 has 15 residues. V was pared by 2 bases and J by 2 bases, with 3 bases of the junction left unmatched. As DNA, the CDR3 is TGCGCCAGCAGCTTACTGGACAGGGGGCAAGAGACCCAGTACTTC. It specifies CASSLLDRGQETQYF.

This chain links TRBV7-3 with TRBJ1-1; D unresolved. The V gene lost 2 bases and the J gene lost 3 bases, with 10 bases spanning the gap. This CDR3 comprises 14 residues. The germline gives CDR1 SGHTA, CDR2 FQGTGA. The CDR3 nucleotides read TGTGCCAGCAGCTTAGCCGACACTGACACTGAAGCTTTCTTT. It is translated as CASSLADTDTEAFF.

The chain employs TRBV7-8 and TRBJ1-5; 8 positions match TRBD1. Germline V CDR1 and CDR2: SGHVS, FQNEAQ. Trimming at V came to 5 bases and at J to 6 bases, leaving 9 bases not matched to a gene. The CDR3 extends over 15 amino acids. The CDR3 protein is CASSASGGLGQPQHF. The CDR3 region has the DNA TGTGCCAGCAGCGCCTCAGGGGGCTTGGGTCAGCCCCAGCATTTT.

This clonotype occurred many times. The rearrangement links TRBV6-6 to TRBJ2-3; D could derive from TRBD1 or TRBD2 (5 bases each). With 6 bases removed from V and 6 bases from J, the gap between germline ends came to 19 bases. This CDR3 spans 15 amino acids. The germline CDR1 and CDR2 sequences are MNHNY and SVGAGI (reference sequence). The CDR3 coding sequence is TGTGCCAGCAGCAGGATCCGGGGCCTGAAGGATACGCAGTATTTT. Protein sequence: CASSRIRGLKDTQYF.

This clonotype showed up many times. The chain couples TRBV20-1 to TRBJ2-7; 9 positions agree with TRBD2. CDR3 size: 14 residues. Unmatched junction bases numbered 8, after V lost 8 bases and J lost 0 bases. Germline CDR1 DFQATT, CDR2 SNEGSKA (reference sequence). CDR3: CSSKAGGASYEQYF. The CDR3 nucleotides read TGCAGTTCCAAGGCGGGGGGGGCCTCCTACGAGCAGTACTTC.

This clonotype is medium-sized. The rearrangement joins TRBV29-1 to TRBJ1-1, with no clear D. The CDR3 consists of 12 residues. With 5 bases removed from V and 4 bases from J, the gap between germline ends came to 11 bases. CDR1 is SQVTM, CDR2 ANQGSEA, per germline. CDR3 DNA sequence: TGCAGCGTTCAAACAGCGGGCACTGAAGCTTTCTTT. Translation: CSVQTAGTEAFF.

V is TRBV12-3 or TRBV12-4 and J is TRBJ2-1; a possible D gene is TRBD2 (5 bases). Trimming removed 8 bases at V and 4 bases at J, with 21 bases between. The CDR3 spans 16 residues. In DNA, the CDR3 is TGTGCCAGCCGTCCAGAGACTACCGCATGGTACAATGAGCAGTTCTTC. Protein: CASRPETTAWYNEQFF.

This clonotype was observed many times. V is TRBV20-1 and J is TRBJ2-6; D unclear. Germline lookup yields CDR1 DFQATT and CDR2 SNEGSKA (reference sequence). This CDR3 contains 13 residues. Trimming took off 6 bases at V and 7 bases at J, with 13 bases between the two ends. CDR3 protein: CSASDLFANVLTF. The CDR3 region has the DNA TGCAGTGCCTCAGATCTCTTTGCCAACGTCCTGACTTTC.